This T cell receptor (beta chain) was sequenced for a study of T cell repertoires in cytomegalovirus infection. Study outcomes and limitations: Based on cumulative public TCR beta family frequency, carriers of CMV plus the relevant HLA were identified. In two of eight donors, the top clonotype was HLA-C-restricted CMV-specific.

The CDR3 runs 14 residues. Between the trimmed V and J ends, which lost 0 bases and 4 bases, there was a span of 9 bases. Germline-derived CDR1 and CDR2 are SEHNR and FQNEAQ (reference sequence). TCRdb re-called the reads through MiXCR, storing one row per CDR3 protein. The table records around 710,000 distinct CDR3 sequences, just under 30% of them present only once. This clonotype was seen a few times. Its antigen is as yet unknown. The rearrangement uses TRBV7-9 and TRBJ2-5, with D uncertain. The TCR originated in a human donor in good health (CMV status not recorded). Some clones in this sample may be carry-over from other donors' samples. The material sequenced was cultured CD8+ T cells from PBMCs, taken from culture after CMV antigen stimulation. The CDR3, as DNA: TGTGCCAGCAGCTTAGCGGGGTGGAGAGAGACCCAGTACTTC. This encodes CASSLAGWRETQYF.